The 7 T cell receptor beta chains presented below share a single source sample, sequenced in a study of blood T cell repertoires in COVID-19. Here immunoSEQ multiplex PCR was the method, and the copy in TCRdb shows in-frame clones only, minus some. The top ten hold approximately 1.2% of the sample, which has hundreds of thousands of clones, 75% to 90% seen once. Sequenced sample: PBMCs or T cells enriched from blood (not recorded which). The receptors derive from a man aged 30 to 45 who had recovered from COVID-19.

In DNA form, the CDR3 reads TGTGCCAGCAGCCTTACGTTAGAACTATCAGATACGCAGTATTTT. Protein sequence: CASSLTLELSDTQYF. The chain recombines TRBV11-2 with TRBJ2-3, with no clear D. Trimming took 5 bases from V and 4 from J, leaving 16 bases between them. Looked up from germline, CDR1 is SGHAT and CDR2 is FQNNGV. The CDR3 has 15 amino acids.

The chain joins TRBV4-2 to TRBJ2-1; 10 positions match TRBD2. Per the germline V gene, CDR1 is LGHNA and CDR2 is YNFKEQ. This CDR3 contains 17 residues. With V trimmed by 2 bases and J by 4 bases, 8 bases remained unmatched. The CDR3 loop is CASSQSIPGLAYNEQFF. The CDR3 DNA reads as TGTGCCAGCAGCCAATCTATCCCGGGACTAGCGTACAATGAGCAGTTCTTC.

The chain uses TRBV6-5 and TRBJ1-2; D not certain. Germline V gene sequence: CDR1 MNHEY, CDR2 SVGAGI. Trimming pared 2 bases from V and 0 bases from J, leaving 10 bases between. The length of the CDR3 is 15 residues. The CDR3 sequence: CASSYNMAPNYGYTF. CDR3 sequence (DNA): TGTGCCAGCAGTTACAATATGGCACCTAACTATGGCTACACCTTC.

The chain couples TRBV7-9 to TRBJ2-2; 14 nucleotides line up with TRBD2. CDR1 is SEHNR and CDR2 is FQNEAQ in the germline V gene (reference sequence). J lost 1 base, V lost 2 bases, and 6 bases had no gene match. This CDR3 spans 19 amino acids. CDR3 region: CASSLPTGTSGGNTGELFF. CDR3 coding DNA: TGTGCCAGCAGCTTACCGACAGGGACTAGCGGGGGGAACACCGGGGAGCTGTTTTTT.

This clone is a singleton in its sample. The chain carries TRBV29-1 and TRBJ2-3, with 9 bases fitting TRBD2. The V and J ends lost 4 bases and 4 bases, in that order; junction bases with no gene match: 0. The CDR3 spans 12 residues. Germline loops: CDR1 SQVTM, CDR2 ANQGSEA. CDR3 bases: TGCAGCGTTGGGACTAGCGCAGATACGCAGTATTTT. Translation: CSVGTSADTQYF.

The chain is built from TRBV3-1 (or the pseudogene TRBV3-2) and TRBJ2-2; D gene unclear. CDR1 and CDR2 from the germline V gene are LGHDT and YNNKEL (reference sequence). V gave up 3 bases and J gave up 0 bases, with 5 bases separating them. There are 14 residues in the CDR3. CDR3 protein: CASSQNSNTGELFF. CDR3 DNA sequence: TGTGCCAGCAGCCAGAACTCGAACACCGGGGAGCTGTTTTTT.

Here the CDR3 reads CASSLGTSGSYNEQFF. Written as DNA, the CDR3 is TGTGCCAGCAGCTTAGGGACTAGCGGGAGTTACAATGAGCAGTTCTTC. This chain joins TRBV7-9 and TRBJ2-1, with 13 bases lining up with TRBD2. With 1 base clipped from V and 4 bases from J, the junction kept 1 base outside the gene matches. The V gene's germline CDR1 is SEHNR and CDR2 FQNEAQ (reference sequence). The CDR3 totals 16 residues.